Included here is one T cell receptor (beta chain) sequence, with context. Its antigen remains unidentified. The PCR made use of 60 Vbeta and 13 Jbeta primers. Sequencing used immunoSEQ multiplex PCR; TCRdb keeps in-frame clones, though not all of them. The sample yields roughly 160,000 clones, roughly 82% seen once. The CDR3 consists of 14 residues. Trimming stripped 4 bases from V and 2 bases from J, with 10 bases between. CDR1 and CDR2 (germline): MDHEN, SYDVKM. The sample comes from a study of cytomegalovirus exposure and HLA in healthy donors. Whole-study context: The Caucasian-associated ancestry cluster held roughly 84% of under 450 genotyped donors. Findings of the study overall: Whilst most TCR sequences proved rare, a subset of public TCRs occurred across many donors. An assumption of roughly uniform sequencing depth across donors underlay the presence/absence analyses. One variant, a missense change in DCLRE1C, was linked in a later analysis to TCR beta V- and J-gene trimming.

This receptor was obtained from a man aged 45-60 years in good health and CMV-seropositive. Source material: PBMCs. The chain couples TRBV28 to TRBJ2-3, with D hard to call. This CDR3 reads CASSSSLPTDTQYF. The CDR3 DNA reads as TGTGCCAGCAGTTCCTCCCTTCCCACAGATACGCAGTATTTT.